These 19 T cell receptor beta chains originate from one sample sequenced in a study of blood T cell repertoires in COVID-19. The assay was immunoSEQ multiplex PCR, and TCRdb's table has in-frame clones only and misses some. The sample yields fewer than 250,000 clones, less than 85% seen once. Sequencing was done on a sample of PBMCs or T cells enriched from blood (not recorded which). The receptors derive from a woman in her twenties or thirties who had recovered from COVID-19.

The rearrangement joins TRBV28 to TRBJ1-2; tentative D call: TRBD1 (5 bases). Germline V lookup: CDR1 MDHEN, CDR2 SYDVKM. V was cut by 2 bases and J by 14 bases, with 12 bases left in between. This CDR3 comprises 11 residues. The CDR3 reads CASSLQQASTF. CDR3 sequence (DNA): TGTGCCAGCAGTTTACAACAGGCGTCAACCTTC.

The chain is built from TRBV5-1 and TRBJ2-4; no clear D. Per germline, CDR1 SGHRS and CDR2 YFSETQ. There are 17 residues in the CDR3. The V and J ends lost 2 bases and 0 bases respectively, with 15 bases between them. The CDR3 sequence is CASSLKSESLAKNIQYF. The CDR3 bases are TGCGCCAGCAGCTTAAAGTCCGAGTCCCTAGCCAAAAACATTCAGTACTTC. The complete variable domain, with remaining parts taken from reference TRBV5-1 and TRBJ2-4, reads KAGVTQTPRYLIKTRGQQVTLSCSPISGHRSVSWYQQTPGQGLQFLFEYFSETQRNKGNFPGRFSGRQFSNSRSEMNVSTLELGDSALYLCASSLKSESLAKNIQYFGAGTRLSVL.

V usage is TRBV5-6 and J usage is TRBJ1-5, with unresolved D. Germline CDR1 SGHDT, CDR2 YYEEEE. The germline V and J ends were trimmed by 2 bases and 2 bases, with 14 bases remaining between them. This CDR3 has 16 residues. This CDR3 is CASSLLGETGNQPQHF. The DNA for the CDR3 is TGTGCCAGCAGCTTACTGGGAGAGACGGGCAATCAGCCCCAGCATTTT. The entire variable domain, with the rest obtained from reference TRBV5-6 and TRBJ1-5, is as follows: DAGVTQSPTHLIKTRGQQVTLRCSPKSGHDTVSWYQQALGQGPQFIFQYYEEEERQRGNFPDRFSGHQFPNYSSELNVNALLLGDSALYLCASSLLGETGNQPQHFGDGTRLSIL.

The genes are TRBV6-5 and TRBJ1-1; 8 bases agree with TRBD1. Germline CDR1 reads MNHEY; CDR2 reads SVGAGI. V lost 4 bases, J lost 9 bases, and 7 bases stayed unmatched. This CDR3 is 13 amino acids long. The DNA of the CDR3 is TGTGCCAGCAGTTCCTTGACAGGGGCTAAAGCTTTCTTT. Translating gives CASSSLTGAKAFF.

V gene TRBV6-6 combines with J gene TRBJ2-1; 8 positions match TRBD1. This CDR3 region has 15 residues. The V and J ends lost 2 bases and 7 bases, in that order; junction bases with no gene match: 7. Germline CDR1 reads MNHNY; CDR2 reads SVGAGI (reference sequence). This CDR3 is CASSYGTGSVNEQFF. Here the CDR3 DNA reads TGTGCCAGCAGTTACGGGACAGGAAGCGTGAATGAGCAGTTCTTC.

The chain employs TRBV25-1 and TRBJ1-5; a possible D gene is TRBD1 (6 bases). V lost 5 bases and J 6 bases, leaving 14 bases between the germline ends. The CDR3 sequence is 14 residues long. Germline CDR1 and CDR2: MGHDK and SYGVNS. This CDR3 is CASSFAGVGQPQHF. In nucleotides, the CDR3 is TGTGCCAGCAGTTTCGCAGGGGTAGGTCAGCCCCAGCATTTT.

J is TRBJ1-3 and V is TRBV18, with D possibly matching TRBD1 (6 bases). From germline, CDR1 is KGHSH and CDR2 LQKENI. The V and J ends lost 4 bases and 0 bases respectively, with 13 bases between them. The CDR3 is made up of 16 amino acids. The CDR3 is CASSRKDRNSGNTIYF. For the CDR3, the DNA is TGTGCCAGCTCACGGAAGGACAGAAACTCTGGAAACACCATATATTTT.

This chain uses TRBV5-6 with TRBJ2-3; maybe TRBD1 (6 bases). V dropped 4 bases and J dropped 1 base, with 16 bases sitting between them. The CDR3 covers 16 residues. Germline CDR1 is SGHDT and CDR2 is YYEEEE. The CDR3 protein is CASSQITGWGTDTQYF. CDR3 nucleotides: TGTGCCAGCAGCCAAATTACAGGGTGGGGCACAGATACGCAGTATTTT.

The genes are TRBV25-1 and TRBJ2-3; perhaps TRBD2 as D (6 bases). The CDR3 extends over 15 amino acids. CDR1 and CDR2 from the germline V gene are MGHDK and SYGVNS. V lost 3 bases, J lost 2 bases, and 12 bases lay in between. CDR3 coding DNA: TGTGCCAGCAGTGAGTGGGCGGGAAACACAGATACGCAGTATTTT. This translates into CASSEWAGNTDTQYF.

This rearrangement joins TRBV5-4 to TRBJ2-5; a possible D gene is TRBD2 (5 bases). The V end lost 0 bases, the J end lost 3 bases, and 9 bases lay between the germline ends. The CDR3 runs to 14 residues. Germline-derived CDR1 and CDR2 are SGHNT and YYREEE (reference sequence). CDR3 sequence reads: CASSLGGLEETQYF. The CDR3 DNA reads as TGTGCCAGCAGCTTGGGAGGGCTCGAAGAGACCCAGTACTTC.

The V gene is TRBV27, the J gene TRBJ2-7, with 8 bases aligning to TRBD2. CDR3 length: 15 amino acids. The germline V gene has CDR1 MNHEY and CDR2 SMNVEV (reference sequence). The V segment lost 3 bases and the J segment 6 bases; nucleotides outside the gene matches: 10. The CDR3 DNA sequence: TGTGCCAGCAGTTTCGGAGCGGGAGTCTCCACCGAGCAGTACTTC. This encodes CASSFGAGVSTEQYF.

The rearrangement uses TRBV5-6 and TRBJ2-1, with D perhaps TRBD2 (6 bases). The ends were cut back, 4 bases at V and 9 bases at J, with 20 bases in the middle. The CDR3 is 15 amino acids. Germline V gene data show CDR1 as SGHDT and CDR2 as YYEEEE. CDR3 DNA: TGTGCCAGCAGCCCTGAGCCGGGAGTTTGGTCTGAGCAGTTCTTC. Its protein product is CASSPEPGVWSEQFF. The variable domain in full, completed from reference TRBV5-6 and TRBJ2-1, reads DAGVTQSPTHLIKTRGQQVTLRCSPKSGHDTVSWYQQALGQGPQFIFQYYEEEERQRGNFPDRFSGHQFPNYSSELNVNALLLGDSALYLCASSPEPGVWSEQFFGPGTRLTVL.

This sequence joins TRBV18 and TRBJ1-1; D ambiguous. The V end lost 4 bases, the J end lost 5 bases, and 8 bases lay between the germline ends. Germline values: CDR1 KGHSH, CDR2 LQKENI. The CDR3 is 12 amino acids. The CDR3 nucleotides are TGTGCCAGCTCACAACCACTTACTGAAGCTTTCTTT. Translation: CASSQPLTEAFF. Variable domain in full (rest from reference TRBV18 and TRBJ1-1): NAGVMQNPRHLVRRRGQEARLRCSPMKGHSHVYWYRQLPEEGLKFMVYLQKENIIDESGMPKERFSAEFPKEGPSILRIQQVVRGDSAAYFCASSQPLTEAFFGQGTRLTVV.

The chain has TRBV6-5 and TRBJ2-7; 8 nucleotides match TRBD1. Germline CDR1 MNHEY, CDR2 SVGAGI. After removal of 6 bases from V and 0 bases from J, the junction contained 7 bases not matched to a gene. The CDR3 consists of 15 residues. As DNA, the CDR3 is TGTGCCAGCAGACTGGGACAGGACCTCTCCTACGAGCAGTACGTC. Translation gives CASRLGQDLSYEQYV.

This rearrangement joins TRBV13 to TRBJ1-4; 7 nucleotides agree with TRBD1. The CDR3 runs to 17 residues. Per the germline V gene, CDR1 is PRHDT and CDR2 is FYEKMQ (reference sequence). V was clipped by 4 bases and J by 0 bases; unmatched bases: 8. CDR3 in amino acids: CASSSTGTLATNEKLFF. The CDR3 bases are TGTGCCAGCAGCTCGACAGGGACGCTTGCAACTAATGAAAAACTGTTTTTT.

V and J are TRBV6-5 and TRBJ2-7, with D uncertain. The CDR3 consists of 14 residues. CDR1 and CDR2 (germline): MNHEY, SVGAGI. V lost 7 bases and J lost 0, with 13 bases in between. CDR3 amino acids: CASNWLLDSYEQYF. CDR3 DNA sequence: TGTGCCAGCAATTGGCTGCTCGACTCCTACGAGCAGTACTTC.

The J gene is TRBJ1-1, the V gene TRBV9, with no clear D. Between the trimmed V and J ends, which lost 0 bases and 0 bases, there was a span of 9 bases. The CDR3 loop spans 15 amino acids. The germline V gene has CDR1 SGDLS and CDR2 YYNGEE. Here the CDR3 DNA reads TGTGCCAGCAGCGTAGCAGGCAGGATGAACACTGAAGCTTTCTTT. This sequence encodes CASSVAGRMNTEAFF.

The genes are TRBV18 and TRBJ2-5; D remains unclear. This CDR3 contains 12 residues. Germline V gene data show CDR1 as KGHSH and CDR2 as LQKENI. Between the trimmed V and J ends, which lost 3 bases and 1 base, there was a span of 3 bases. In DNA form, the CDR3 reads TGTGCCAGCTCACCCCGCCAAGAGACCCAGTACTTC. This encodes CASSPRQETQYF.

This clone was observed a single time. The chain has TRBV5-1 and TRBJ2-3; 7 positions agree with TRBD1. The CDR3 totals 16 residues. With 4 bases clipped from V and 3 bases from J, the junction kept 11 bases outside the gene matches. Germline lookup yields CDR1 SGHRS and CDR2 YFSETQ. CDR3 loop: CASSPEEQGQTDTQYF. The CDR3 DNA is TGCGCCAGCAGCCCCGAAGAACAGGGACAGACAGATACGCAGTATTTT.